This TCR beta chain is from a study of blood T cell repertoires in COVID-19. About the study: Both acute and convalescent COVID-19 samples were obtained from the United States, Italy and Spain. Sources were T cells, B-cell-depleted T cells, or PBMCs; the material itself was cDNA or gDNA.

In the original analysis: Amplification from reference gene primers served as the basis for estimated nucleated cell counts. Only in-frame clones appear in the TCRdb table, and some are missing; sequencing was by immunoSEQ multiplex PCR. That table is the source of V, J and clone size, and D and trimming were worked out from the DNA. Here the sample spans 200,000 to 300,000 clones, over 80% being singletons. The junction had 4 bases not matched to a gene; V was cut back by 2 bases and J by 6 bases. The CDR3 loop spans 15 amino acids. Germline loops: CDR1 SGHAT, CDR2 FQNNGV. The rearrangement uses TRBV11-2 and TRBJ1-6; TRBD1 aligns across 7 bases. The sequence derives from a woman aged 60 to 75 with active or convalescent COVID-19. Specimen: peripheral blood. The CDR3 nucleotides read TGTGCCAGCAGCTTACAGGGACAGTCTAATTCACCCCTCCACTTT. It yields the protein CASSLQGQSNSPLHF. The entire variable domain, with the rest obtained from reference TRBV11-2 and TRBJ1-6, is as follows: EAGVAQSPRYKIIEKRQSVAFWCNPISGHATLYWYQQILGQGPKLLIQFQNNGVVDDSQLPKDRFSAERLKGVDSTLKIQPAKLEDSAVYLCASSLQGQSNSPLHFGNGTRLTVT.